This entry lists 4 T cell receptor beta chains sequenced from one sample in a study of T cells in Graves' hyperthyroidism and ophthalmopathy. What was amplified from RNA transcripts were TCR beta CDR3 regions. When the TCR CDR3 underwent first-round RT-PCR, the HTBI primer set was used. TCRdb reprocessed the multiplex PCR reads via MiXCR and lists one record per CDR3 protein. The sample yields about 270,000 distinct CDR3 sequences, roughly 22% seen once. Sequencing used blood. The receptors here all came from a man aged 30 to 45 with Graves' ophthalmopathy.

DNA of the CDR3: TGTGCCAGTAGCACGGGACAGACTTACACCTTC. Translation gives CASSTGQTYTF. V usage is TRBV19 and J usage is TRBJ1-2; 7 bases match TRBD1. CDR3 length equals 11 residues. Germline V gene sequence: CDR1 LNHDA, CDR2 SQIVND (reference sequence). V lost 6 bases to trimming and J lost 11 bases; unmatched junction nucleotides: 6.

V gene TRBV6-1 combines with J gene TRBJ2-4; 8 bases align to TRBD1. This CDR3 has 14 amino acids. V lost 8 bases to trimming and J lost 7 bases; unmatched junction nucleotides: 10. CDR1 MNHNS and CDR2 SASEGT come from the germline V gene. The CDR3 DNA reads as TGTGCCAGCCGATCGTCGACAGGGGCGAACATTCAGTACTTC. As protein: CASRSSTGANIQYF.

There are many counts of this clonotype. This chain uses TRBV2 with TRBJ1-1; D not resolved. V was clipped by 3 bases and J by 1 base, with 6 bases between them. This CDR3 has 13 amino acids. The germline V gene has CDR1 SNHLY and CDR2 FYNNEI. CDR3 loop: CASSEWGNTEAFF. CDR3 nucleotides: TGTGCCAGCAGTGAGTGGGGGAACACTGAAGCTTTCTTT.

This clonotype was counted between two and nine times. The CDR3 nucleotides are TGTGCCAGCAGCTTAGCGAAGGCGGTTGCTGGGGCCAACGTCCTGACTTTC. Translated, it gives CASSLAKAVAGANVLTF. The genes are TRBV7-9 and TRBJ2-6; no clear D gene. This CDR3 contains 17 residues. V lost 0 bases, J lost 2 bases, and 11 bases lay in between. The germline CDR1 and CDR2 sequences are SEHNR and FQNEAQ (reference sequence).